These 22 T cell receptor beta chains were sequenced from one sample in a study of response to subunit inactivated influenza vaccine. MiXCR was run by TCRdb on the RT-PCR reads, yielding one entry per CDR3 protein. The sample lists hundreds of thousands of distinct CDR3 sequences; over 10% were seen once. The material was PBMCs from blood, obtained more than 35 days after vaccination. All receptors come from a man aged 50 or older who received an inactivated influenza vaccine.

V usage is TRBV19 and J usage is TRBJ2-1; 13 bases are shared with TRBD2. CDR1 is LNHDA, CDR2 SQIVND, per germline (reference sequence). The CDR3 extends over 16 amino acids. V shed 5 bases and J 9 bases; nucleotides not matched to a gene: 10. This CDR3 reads CASSVRTSGSLGEQFF. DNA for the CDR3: TGTGCCAGTAGTGTAAGGACTAGCGGGAGTCTAGGTGAGCAGTTCTTC.

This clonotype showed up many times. The CDR3 DNA reads TGTGCCAGCAGCTTAGCCGGGACTAGCGGGGGGGCCCAAGAGACCCAGTACTTC. Its translation: CASSLAGTSGGAQETQYF. This chain links TRBV7-2 with TRBJ2-5; 16 bases map to TRBD2. V lost 0 bases, J lost 1 base, and 2 bases stayed unmatched. Germline CDR1 reads SGHTA; CDR2 reads FQGNSA. This CDR3 contains 18 residues.

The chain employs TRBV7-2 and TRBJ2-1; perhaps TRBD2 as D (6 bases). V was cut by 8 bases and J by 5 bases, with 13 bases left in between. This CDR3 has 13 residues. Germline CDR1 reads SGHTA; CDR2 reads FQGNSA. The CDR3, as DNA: TGTGCCAGCGGCCTGGACTACAACAATGAGCAGTTCTTC. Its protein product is CASGLDYNNEQFF.

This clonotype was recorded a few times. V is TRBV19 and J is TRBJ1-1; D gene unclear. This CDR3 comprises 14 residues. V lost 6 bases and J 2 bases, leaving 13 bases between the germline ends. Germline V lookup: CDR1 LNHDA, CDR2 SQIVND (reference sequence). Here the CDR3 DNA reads TGTGCCAGTAGACGTCGGGAGCCAAACACTGAAGCTTTCTTT. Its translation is CASRRREPNTEAFF. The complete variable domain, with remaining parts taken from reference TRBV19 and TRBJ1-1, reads DGGITQSPKYLFRKEGQNVTLSCEQNLNHDAMYWYRQDPGQGLRLIYYSQIVNDFQKGDIAEGYSVSREKKESFPLTVTSAQKNPTAFYLCASRRREPNTEAFFGQGTRLTVV.

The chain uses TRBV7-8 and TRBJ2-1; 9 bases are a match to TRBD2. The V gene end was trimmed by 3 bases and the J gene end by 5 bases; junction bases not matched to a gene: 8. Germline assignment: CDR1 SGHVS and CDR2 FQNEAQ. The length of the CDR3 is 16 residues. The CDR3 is CASSLNPGLAHNEQFF. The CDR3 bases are TGTGCCAGCAGCTTGAACCCGGGACTAGCCCACAATGAGCAGTTCTTC. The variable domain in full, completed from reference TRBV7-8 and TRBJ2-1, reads GAGVSQSPRYKVAKRGQDVALRCDPISGHVSLFWYQQALGQGPEFLTYFQNEAQLDKSGLPSDRFFAERPEGSVSTLKIQRTQQEDSAVYLCASSLNPGLAHNEQFFGPGTRLTVL.

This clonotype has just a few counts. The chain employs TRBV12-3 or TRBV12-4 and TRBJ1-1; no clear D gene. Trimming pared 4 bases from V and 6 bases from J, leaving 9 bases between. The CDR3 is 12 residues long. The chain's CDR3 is CASSSSGAEAFF. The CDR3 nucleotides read TGTGCCAGCAGTTCTAGTGGAGCTGAAGCTTTCTTT.

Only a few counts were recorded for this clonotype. CDR3 DNA: TGCGCCAGCAGGGGGGGGACCCCCGAGCAGTACTTC. Its protein is CASRGGTPEQYF. V gene TRBV10-2 combines with J gene TRBJ2-7; 7 bases agree with TRBD2. The ends lost 6 bases at V and 6 bases at J; junction bases unmatched: 5. This CDR3 has 12 residues. The V gene's germline CDR1 is WSHSY and CDR2 SAAADI.

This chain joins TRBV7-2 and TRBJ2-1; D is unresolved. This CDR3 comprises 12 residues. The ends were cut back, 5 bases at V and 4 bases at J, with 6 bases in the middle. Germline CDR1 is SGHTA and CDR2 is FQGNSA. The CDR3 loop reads CASSPHYNEQFF. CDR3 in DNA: TGTGCCAGCAGCCCACATTACAATGAGCAGTTCTTC. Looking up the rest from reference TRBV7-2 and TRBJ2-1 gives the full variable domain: GAGVSQSPSNKVTEKGKDVELRCDPISGHTALYWYRQSLGQGLEFLIYFQGNSAPDKSGLPSDRFSAERTGGSVSTLTIQRTQQEDSAVYLCASSPHYNEQFFGPGTRLTVL.

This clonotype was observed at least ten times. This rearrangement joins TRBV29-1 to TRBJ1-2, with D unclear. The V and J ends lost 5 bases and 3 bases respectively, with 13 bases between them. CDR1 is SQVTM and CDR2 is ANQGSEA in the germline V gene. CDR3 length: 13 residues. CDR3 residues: CSVYDVRDYGYTF. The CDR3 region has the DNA TGCAGCGTTTACGATGTAAGGGACTATGGCTACACCTTC.

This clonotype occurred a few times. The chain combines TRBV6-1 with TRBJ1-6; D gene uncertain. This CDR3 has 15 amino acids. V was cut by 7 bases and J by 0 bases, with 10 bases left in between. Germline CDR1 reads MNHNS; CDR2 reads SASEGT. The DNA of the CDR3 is TGTGCCAGCACCCAGGTTCTCTCCTATAATTCACCCCTCCACTTT. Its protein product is CASTQVLSYNSPLHF.

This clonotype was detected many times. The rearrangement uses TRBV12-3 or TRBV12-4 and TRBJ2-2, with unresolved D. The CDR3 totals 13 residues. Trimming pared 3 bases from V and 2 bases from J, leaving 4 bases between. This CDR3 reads CASSFSNTGELFF. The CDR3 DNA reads TGTGCCAGCAGTTTCAGCAACACCGGGGAGCTGTTTTTT.

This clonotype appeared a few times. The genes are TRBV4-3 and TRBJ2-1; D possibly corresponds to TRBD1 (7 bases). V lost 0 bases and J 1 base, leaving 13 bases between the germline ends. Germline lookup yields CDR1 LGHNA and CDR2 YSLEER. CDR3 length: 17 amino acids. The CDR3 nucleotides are TGCGCCAGCAGCCAAGAAGGGTCAGGGGGGTCCTACAATGAGCAGTTCTTC. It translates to CASSQEGSGGSYNEQFF.

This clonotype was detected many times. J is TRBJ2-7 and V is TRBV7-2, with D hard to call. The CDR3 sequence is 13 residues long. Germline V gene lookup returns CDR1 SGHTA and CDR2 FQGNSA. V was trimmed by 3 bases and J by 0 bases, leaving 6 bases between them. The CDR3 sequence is CASSFASSYEQYF. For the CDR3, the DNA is TGTGCCAGCAGCTTCGCTAGCTCCTACGAGCAGTACTTC. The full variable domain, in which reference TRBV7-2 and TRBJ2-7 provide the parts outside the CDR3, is GAGVSQSPSNKVTEKGKDVELRCDPISGHTALYWYRQSLGQGLEFLIYFQGNSAPDKSGLPSDRFSAERTGGSVSTLTIQRTQQEDSAVYLCASSFASSYEQYFGPGTRLTVT.

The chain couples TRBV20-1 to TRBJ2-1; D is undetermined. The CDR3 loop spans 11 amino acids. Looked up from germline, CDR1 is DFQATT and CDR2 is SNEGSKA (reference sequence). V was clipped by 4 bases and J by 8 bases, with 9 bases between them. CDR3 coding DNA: TGCAGTGCTATTAGCCGCTATGAGCAGTTCTTC. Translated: CSAISRYEQFF.

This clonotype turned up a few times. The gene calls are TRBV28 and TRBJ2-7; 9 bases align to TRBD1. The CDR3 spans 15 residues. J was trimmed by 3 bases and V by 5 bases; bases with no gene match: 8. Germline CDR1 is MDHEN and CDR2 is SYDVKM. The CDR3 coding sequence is TGTGCCAGCAGTGCACCGGGACAGGGCTTCTACGAGCAGTACTTC. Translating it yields CASSAPGQGFYEQYF.

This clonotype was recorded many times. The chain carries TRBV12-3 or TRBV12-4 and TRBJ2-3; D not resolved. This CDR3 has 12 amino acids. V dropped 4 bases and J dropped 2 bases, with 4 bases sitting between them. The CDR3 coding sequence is TGTGCCAGCAGTTCGTACACAGATACGCAGTATTTT. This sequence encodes CASSSYTDTQYF.

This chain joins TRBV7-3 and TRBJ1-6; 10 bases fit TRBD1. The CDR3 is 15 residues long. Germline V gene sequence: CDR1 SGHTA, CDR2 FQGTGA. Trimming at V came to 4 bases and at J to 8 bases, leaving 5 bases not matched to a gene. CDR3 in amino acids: CASSSTGTGDSPLHF. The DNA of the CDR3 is TGTGCCAGCAGCTCAACCGGGACAGGGGATTCACCCCTCCACTTT. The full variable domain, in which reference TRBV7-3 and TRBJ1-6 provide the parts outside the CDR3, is GAGVSQTPSNKVTEKGKYVELRCDPISGHTALYWYRQSLGQGPEFLIYFQGTGAADDSGLPNDRFFAVRPEGSVSTLKIQRTERGDSAVYLCASSSTGTGDSPLHFGNGTRLTVT.

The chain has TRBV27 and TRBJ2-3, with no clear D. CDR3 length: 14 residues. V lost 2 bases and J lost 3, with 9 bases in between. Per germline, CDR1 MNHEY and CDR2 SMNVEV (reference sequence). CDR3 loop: CASSLLPVTDTQYF. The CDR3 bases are TGTGCCAGCAGTTTACTGCCGGTAACAGATACGCAGTATTTT.

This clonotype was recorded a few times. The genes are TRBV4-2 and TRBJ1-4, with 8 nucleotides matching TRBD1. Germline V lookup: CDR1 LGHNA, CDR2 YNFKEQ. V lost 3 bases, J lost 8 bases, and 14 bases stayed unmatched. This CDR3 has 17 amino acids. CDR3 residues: CASSQYKPGTGGEKLFF. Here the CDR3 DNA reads TGTGCCAGCAGCCAGTATAAACCCGGGACAGGAGGAGAAAAACTGTTTTTT.

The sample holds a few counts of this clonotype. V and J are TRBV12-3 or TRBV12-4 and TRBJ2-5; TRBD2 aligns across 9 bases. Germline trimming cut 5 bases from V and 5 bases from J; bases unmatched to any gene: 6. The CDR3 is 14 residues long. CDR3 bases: TGTGCCAGCAGTACCGGACTAGCGTCGGAGACCCAGTACTTC. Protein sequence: CASSTGLASETQYF.

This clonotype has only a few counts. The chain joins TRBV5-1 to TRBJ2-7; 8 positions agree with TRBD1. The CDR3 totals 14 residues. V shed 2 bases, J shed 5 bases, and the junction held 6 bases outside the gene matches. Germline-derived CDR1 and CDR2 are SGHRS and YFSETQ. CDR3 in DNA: TGCGCCAGCAGCTTTACGGACAGGGTTCACGAGCAGTACTTC. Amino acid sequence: CASSFTDRVHEQYF. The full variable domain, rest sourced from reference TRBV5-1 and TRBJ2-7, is KAGVTQTPRYLIKTRGQQVTLSCSPISGHRSVSWYQQTPGQGLQFLFEYFSETQRNKGNFPGRFSGRQFSNSRSEMNVSTLELGDSALYLCASSFTDRVHEQYFGPGTRLTVT.

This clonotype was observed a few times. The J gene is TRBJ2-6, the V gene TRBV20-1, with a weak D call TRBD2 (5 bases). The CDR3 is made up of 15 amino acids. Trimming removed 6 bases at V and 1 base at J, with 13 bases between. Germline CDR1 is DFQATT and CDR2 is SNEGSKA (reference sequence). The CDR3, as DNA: TGCAGTGCCCTAGTTGGGAGTTCTGGGGCCAACGTCCTGACTTTC. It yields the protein CSALVGSSGANVLTF.